This T cell receptor beta chain was sequenced in a study of cytomegalovirus exposure and HLA in healthy donors. With 60 Vbeta and 13 Jbeta primers, the PCR was carried out. Only in-frame clones appear in the TCRdb table, and some are missing; sequencing was by immunoSEQ multiplex PCR. Of 100,000 to 150,000 clones in the sample, 77% were seen once. In the case of this clone: Antigen unknown.

CDR3 size: 15 residues. The germline V and J ends were trimmed by 0 bases and 4 bases, with 13 bases remaining between them. In germline, CDR1 is KGHSH, CDR2 LQKENI. Study-level findings and limits: The classifier reportedly diagnosed cytomegalovirus status with high sensitivity and specificity.

The source is a woman in her forties in good health and CMV-seropositive. The sequenced material came from PBMCs. The genes are TRBV18 and TRBJ2-7; possibly TRBD2 for D (5 bases). This CDR3 is CASSPPGMRTYEQYF. CDR3 DNA: TGTGCCAGCTCACCACCAGGTATGCGGACTTACGAGCAGTACTTC.